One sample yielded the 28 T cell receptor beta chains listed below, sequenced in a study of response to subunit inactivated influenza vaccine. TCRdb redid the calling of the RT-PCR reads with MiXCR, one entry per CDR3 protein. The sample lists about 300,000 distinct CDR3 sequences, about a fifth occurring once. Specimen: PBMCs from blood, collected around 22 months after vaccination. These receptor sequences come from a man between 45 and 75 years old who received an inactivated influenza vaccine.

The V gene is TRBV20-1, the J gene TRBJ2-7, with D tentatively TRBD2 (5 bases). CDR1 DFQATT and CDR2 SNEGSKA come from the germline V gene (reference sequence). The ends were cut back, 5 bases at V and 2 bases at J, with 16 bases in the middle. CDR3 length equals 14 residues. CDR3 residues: CSAFSGSATYEQYF. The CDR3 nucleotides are TGCAGTGCTTTCTCGGGGTCCGCGACCTACGAGCAGTACTTC.

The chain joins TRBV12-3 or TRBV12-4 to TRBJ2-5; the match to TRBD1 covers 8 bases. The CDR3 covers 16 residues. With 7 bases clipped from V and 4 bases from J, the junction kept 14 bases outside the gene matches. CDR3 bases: TGTGCCAGCACCGCAGGGCAGGGGGCGCGAACAGAGACCCAGTACTTC. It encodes CASTAGQGARTETQYF.

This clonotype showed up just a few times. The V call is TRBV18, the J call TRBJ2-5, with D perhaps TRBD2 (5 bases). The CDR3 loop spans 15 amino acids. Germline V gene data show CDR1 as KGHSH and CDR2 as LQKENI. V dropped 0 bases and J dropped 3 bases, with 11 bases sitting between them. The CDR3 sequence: CASSPPTGSEETQYF. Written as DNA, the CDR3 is TGTGCCAGCTCACCACCAACGGGGTCAGAAGAGACCCAGTACTTC.

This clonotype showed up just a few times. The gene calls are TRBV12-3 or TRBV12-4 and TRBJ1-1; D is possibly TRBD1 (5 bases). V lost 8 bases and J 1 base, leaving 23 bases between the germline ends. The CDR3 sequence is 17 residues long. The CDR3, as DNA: TGTGCCAGCGGGTTAGCTCCTCGCAGGGCCCAGAACACTGAAGCTTTCTTT. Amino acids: CASGLAPRRAQNTEAFF.

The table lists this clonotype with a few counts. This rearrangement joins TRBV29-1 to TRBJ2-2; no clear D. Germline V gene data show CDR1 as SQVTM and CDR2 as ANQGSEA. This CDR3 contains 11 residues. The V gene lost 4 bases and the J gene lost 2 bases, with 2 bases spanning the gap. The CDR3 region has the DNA TGCAGCGTTGTTAACACCGGGGAGCTGTTTTTT. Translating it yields CSVVNTGELFF.

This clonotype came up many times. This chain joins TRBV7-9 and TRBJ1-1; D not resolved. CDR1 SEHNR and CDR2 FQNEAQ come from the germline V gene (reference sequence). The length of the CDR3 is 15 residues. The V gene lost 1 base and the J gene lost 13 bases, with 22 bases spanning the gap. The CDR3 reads CASSLGGRWAPRVFF. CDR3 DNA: TGTGCCAGCAGCTTAGGGGGAAGGTGGGCCCCGCGGGTTTTCTTT.

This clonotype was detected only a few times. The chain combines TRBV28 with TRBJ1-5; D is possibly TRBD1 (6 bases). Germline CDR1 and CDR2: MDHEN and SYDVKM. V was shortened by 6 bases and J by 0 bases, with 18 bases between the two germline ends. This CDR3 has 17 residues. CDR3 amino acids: CASSPTQGGYSNQPQHF. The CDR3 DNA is TGTGCCAGCAGCCCGACACAGGGAGGTTATAGCAATCAGCCCCAGCATTTT.

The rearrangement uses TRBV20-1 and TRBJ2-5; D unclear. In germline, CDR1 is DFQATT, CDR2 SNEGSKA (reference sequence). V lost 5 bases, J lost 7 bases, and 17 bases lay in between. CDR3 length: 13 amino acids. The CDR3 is CSAPYLDGMTQYF. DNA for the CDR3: TGCAGTGCTCCATACCTGGATGGGATGACCCAGTACTTC.

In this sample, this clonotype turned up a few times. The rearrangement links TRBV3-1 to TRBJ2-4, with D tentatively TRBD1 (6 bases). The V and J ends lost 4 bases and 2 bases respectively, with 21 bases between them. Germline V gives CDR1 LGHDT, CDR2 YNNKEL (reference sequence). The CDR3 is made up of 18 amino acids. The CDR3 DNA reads TGTGCCAGCAGCCCCCGGTCTGCAGGGGCTACTTCCAAAAACATTCAGTACTTC. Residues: CASSPRSAGATSKNIQYF.

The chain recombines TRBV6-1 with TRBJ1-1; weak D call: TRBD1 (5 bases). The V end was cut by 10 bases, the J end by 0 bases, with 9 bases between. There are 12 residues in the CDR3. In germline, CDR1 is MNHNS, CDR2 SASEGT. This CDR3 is CATEGLNTEAFF. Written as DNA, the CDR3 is TGTGCCACTGAGGGACTGAACACTGAAGCTTTCTTT.

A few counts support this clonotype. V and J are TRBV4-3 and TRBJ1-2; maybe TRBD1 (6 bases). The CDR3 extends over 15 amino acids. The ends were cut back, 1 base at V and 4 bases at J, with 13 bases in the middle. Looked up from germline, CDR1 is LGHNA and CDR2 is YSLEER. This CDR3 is CASSQGLDSRYGYTF. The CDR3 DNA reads TGCGCCAGCAGCCAAGGGTTGGACAGTCGCTATGGCTACACCTTC.

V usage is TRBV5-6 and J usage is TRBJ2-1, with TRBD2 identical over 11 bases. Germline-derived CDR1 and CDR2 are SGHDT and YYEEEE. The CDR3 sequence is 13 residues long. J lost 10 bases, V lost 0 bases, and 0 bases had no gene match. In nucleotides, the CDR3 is TGTGCCAGCAGCTTGGGACTAGCGGGAGAGCAGTTCTTC. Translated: CASSLGLAGEQFF.

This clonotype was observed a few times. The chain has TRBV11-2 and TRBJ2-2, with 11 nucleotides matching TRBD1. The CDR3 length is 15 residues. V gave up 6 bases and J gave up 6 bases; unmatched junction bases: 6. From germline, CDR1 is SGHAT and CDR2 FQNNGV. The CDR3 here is CASRRTGGASGELFF. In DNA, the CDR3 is TGTGCCAGCAGACGGACAGGGGGCGCATCCGGGGAGCTGTTTTTT.

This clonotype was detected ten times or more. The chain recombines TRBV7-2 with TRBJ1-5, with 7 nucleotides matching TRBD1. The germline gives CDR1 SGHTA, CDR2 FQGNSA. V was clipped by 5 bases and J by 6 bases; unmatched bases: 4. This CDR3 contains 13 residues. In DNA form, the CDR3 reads TGTGCCAGCAGCCGACAGGGTTCTCAGCCCCAGCATTTT. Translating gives CASSRQGSQPQHF.

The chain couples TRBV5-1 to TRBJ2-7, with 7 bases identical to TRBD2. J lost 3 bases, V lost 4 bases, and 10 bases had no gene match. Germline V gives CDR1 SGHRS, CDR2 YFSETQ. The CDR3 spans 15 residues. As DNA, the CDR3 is TGCGCCAGCAGCCGTTCGTTTGGACTAGTCTACGAGCAGTACTTC. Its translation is CASSRSFGLVYEQYF.

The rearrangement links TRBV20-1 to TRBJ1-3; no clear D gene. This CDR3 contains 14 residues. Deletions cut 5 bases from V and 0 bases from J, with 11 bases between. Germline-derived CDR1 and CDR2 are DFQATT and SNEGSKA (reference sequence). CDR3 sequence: CSASDPSSGNTIYF. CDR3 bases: TGCAGTGCTTCCGACCCGAGCTCTGGAAACACCATATATTTT.

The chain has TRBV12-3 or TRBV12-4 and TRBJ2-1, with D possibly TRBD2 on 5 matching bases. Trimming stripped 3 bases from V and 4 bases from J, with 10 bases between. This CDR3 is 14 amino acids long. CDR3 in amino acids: CASSLSRLYNEQFF. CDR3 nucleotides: TGTGCCAGCAGTTTGTCACGACTATACAATGAGCAGTTCTTC.

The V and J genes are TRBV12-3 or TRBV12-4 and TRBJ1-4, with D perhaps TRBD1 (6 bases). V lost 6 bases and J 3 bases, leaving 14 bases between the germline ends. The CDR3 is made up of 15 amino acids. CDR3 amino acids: CASSPTGGPNEKLFF. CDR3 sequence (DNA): TGTGCCAGCAGCCCTACCGGGGGCCCTAATGAAAAACTGTTTTTT.

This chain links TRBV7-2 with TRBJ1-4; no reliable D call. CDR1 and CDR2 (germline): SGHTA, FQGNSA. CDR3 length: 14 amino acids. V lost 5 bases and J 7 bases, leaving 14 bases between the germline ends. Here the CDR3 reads CASSPGQQAEKLFF. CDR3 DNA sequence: TGTGCCAGCAGCCCCGGCCAACAAGCTGAAAAACTGTTTTTT.

As DNA, the CDR3 is TGTGCCAGCAGCCTTAGACGGGACGGTGGCTACACCTTC. This sequence encodes CASSLRRDGGYTF. V gene TRBV5-4 combines with J gene TRBJ1-2; TRBD1 might be the D (5 bases). The CDR3 runs 13 residues. V was pared by 4 bases and J by 7 bases, with 14 bases between. Germline values: CDR1 SGHNT, CDR2 YYREEE (reference sequence).

The CDR3 loop reads CSARDPGWTSYEQYF. As DNA, the CDR3 is TGCAGTGCTAGAGATCCGGGCTGGACGTCCTACGAGCAGTACTTC. The V and J genes are TRBV20-1 and TRBJ2-7; D is undetermined. The germline V gene encodes CDR1 DFQATT and CDR2 SNEGSKA (reference sequence). This CDR3 comprises 15 residues. Trimming shortened V by 0 bases and J by 1 base, and 13 bases separated the two germline ends.

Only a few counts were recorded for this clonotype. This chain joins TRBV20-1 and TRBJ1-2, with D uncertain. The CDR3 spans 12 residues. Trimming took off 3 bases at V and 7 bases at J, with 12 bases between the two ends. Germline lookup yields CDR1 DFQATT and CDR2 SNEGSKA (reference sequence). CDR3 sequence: CSASLAGPGYTF. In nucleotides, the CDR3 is TGCAGTGCTAGTCTCGCCGGACCTGGCTACACCTTC.

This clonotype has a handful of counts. CDR3 sequence (DNA): TGTGCCAGCAGCCCACAGGGGGCGCCCGGGGAGCTGTTTTTT. Amino acids: CASSPQGAPGELFF. J is TRBJ2-2 and V is TRBV11-2; TRBD1 matches at 9 bases. Germline V gene sequence: CDR1 SGHAT, CDR2 FQNNGV. V shed 5 bases and J 6 bases; nucleotides not matched to a gene: 4. The CDR3 runs to 14 residues.

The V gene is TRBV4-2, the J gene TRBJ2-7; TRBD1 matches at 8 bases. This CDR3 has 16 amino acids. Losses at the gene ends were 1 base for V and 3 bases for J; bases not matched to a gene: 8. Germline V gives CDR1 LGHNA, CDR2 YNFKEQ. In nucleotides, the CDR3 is TGTGCCAGCAGCCAAGTGGAGACAGGGGCTCTCTACGAGCAGTACTTC. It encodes CASSQVETGALYEQYF.

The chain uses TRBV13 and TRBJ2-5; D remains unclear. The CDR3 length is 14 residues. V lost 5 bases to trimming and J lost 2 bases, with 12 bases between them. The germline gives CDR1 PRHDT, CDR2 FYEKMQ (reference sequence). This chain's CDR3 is CASSRKLLQETQYF. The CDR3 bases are TGTGCCAGCAGCCGTAAACTACTTCAAGAGACCCAGTACTTC. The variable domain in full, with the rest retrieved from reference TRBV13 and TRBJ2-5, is AAGVIQSPRHLIKEKRETATLKCYPIPRHDTVYWYQQGPGQDPQFLISFYEKMQSDKGSIPDRFSAQQFSDYHSELNMSSLELGDSALYFCASSRKLLQETQYFGPGTRLLVL.

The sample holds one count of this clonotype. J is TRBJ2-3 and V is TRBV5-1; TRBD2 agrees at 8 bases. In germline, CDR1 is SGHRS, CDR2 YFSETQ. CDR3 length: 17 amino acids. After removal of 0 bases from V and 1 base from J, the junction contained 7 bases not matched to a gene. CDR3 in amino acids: CASSLDPAGAGTDTQYF. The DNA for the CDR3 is TGCGCCAGCAGCTTGGATCCAGCGGGGGCCGGCACAGATACGCAGTATTTT.

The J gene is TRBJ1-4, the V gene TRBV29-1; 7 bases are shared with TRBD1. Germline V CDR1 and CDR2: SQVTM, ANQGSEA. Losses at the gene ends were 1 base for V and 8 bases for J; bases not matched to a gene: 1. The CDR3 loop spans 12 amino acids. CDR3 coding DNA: TGCAGCGTTGAAGCGACAGGGGAAAAACTGTTTTTT. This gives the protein CSVEATGEKLFF.

The CDR3 DNA is TGTGCCAGCAGACATGACAGGGACAATGAGCAGTTCTTC. Protein: CASRHDRDNEQFF. V and J are TRBV7-8 and TRBJ2-1; 7 positions match TRBD1. The germline gives CDR1 SGHVS, CDR2 FQNEAQ. The V gene end was trimmed by 6 bases and the J gene end by 5 bases; junction bases not matched to a gene: 4. The CDR3 runs 13 residues.